The 4 T cell receptor beta chains presented below share a single source sample, sequenced in a study of post-analysis software for immune sequencing data. Overall study results and limits: Higher frequency in patients than in controls was seen for about five TRBV segments, with TRBV5-6, TRBV5-1 and TRBV20-1 among them.

Unique molecular identifiers were built into the TCR beta cDNA libraries. TCRdb independently ran MiXCR on the PCR reads; one entry per CDR3 protein. The sample includes 450,000 or so distinct CDR3 sequences, around 40% seen only once; the top ten take roughly an eighth. Antigen specificity for these receptors is unknown. Sequenced material: blood. All receptors derive from a girl between 10 and 17 years old with multiple sclerosis.

The rearrangement links TRBV6-1 to TRBJ2-5; 9 bases fit TRBD1. Trimming took 1 base from V and 5 from J; bases not matched to a gene: 5. Germline values: CDR1 MNHNS, CDR2 SASEGT. There are 15 residues in the CDR3. CDR3 sequence (DNA): TGTGCCAGCAGTGAAGACCCGACAGGGGGGGAGACCCAGTACTTC. It is translated as CASSEDPTGGETQYF.

The V and J genes are TRBV29-1 and TRBJ2-1, with 9 bases matching TRBD2. The CDR3 runs to 14 residues. Germline V gene sequence: CDR1 SQVTM, CDR2 ANQGSEA. The V gene end was trimmed by 6 bases and the J gene end by 2 bases; junction bases not matched to a gene: 5. This chain's CDR3 is CSVSSGRPYNEQFF. The CDR3 bases are TGCAGCGTCTCCAGCGGGAGGCCCTACAATGAGCAGTTCTTC.

This clonotype was recorded once. V usage is TRBV7-2 and J usage is TRBJ1-2; D gene unclear. Trimming left V 2 bases short and J 5 bases short, with 9 bases between. The CDR3 covers 13 residues. CDR1 and CDR2 (germline): SGHTA, FQGNSA. The CDR3, as DNA: TGTGCCAGCAGCTTACGACGGGAGTATGGCTACACCTTC. Its translation is CASSLRREYGYTF.

V usage is TRBV9 and J usage is TRBJ2-7, with 9 nucleotides matching TRBD1. Germline values: CDR1 SGDLS, CDR2 YYNGEE. The V gene end was trimmed by 3 bases and the J gene end by 7 bases; junction bases not matched to a gene: 2. The CDR3 extends over 12 amino acids. For the CDR3, the DNA is TGTGCCAGCAGCGGGACAGGGGAAGAGCAGTACTTC. This encodes CASSGTGEEQYF.